This T cell receptor beta chain was observed in a study of shared clonotypes between healthy human individuals. Notes on this clone: One end of the junction fails to match germline, which may point to a read error.

Generated by immunoSEQ multiplex PCR, the TCRdb table keeps only in-frame clones and is missing some. The table lists 2,100,000 or so clones, approximately 96% of them singletons. This CDR3 spans 13 amino acids. Germline lookup yields CDR1 SSHAT and CDR2 FNYEAQ (reference sequence). The gene calls are TRBV7-7 and TRBJ1-1; D call uncertain. This receptor was obtained from a man aged 18-30 years in good health. Sequences were obtained from naive CD4+ T cells sorted from blood. Noted subset: CD45RA+ positively selected. The CDR3 DNA sequence: TGTGCTAGCAGCCAAGACCAGAACACTGAAGCTTTCTTT. This gives the protein CASSQDQNTEAFF.